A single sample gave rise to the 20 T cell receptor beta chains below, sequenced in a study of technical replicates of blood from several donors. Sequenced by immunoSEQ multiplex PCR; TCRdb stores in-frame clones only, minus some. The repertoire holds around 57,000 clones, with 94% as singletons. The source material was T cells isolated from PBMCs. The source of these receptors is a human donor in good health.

CDR3 protein: CASSLIGGANTGELFF. The DNA of the CDR3 is TGCGCCAGCAGCTTAATCGGGGGGGCGAACACCGGGGAGCTGTTTTTT. The rearrangement links TRBV5-1 to TRBJ2-2, with 8 positions matching TRBD2. V dropped 2 bases and J dropped 0; count of bases not matched to a gene: 3. There are 16 residues in the CDR3. The germline gives CDR1 SGHRS, CDR2 YFSETQ.

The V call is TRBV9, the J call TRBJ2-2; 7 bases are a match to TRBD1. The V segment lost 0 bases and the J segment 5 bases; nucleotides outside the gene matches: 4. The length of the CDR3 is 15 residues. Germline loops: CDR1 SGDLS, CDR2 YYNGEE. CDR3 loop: CASSVDRGGTGELFF. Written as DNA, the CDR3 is TGTGCCAGCAGCGTAGACAGGGGTGGGACCGGGGAGCTGTTTTTT.

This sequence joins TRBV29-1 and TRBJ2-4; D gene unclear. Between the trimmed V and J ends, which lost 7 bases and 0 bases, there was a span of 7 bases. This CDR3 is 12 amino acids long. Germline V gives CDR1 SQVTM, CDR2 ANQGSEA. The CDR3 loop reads CSARLAKNIQYF. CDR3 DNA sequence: TGCAGCGCTAGATTAGCCAAAAACATTCAGTACTTC.

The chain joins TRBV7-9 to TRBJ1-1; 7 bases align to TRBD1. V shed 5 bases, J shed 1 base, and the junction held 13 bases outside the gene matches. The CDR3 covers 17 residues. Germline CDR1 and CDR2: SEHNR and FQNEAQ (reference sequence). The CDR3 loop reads CASSHVRGQRTNTEAFF. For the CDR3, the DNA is TGTGCCAGCAGCCACGTCAGGGGACAGAGGACGAACACTGAAGCTTTCTTT.

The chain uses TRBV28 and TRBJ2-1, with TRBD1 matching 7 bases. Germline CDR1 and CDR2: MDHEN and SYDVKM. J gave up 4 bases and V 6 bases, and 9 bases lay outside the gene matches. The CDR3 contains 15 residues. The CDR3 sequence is CASSSGGQQYNEQFF. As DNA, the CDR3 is TGTGCCAGCAGCTCAGGGGGACAACAATACAATGAGCAGTTCTTC.

The CDR3 DNA reads TGTGCCAGCAGCACCCCGACAGGGCCGAACACTGAAGCTTTCTTT. It is translated as CASSTPTGPNTEAFF. J is TRBJ1-1 and V is TRBV9, with TRBD1 matching over 7 bases. CDR1 is SGDLS, CDR2 YYNGEE, per germline. There are 15 residues in the CDR3. Trimming took 4 bases from V and 1 from J; bases not matched to a gene: 7.

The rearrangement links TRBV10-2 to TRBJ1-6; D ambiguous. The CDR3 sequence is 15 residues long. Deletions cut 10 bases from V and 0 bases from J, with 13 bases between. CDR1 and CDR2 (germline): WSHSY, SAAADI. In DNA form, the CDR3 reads TGCGCCACCTCCTCGTCGAGCTCCTATAATTCACCCCTCCACTTT. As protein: CATSSSSSYNSPLHF.

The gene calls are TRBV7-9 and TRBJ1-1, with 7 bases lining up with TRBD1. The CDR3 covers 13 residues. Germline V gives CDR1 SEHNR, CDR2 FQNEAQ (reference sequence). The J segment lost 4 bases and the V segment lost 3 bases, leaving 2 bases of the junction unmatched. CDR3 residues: CASSLTGSTEAFF. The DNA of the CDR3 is TGTGCCAGCAGCTTGACAGGGAGCACTGAAGCTTTCTTT.

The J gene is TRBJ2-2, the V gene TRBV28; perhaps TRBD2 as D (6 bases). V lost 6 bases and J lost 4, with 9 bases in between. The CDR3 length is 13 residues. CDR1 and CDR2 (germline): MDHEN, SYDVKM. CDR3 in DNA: TGTGCCAGCAGACCGCGGGGCACCGGGGAGCTGTTTTTT. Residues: CASRPRGTGELFF. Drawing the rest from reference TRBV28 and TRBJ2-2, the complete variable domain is DVKVTQSSRYLVKRTGEKVFLECVQDMDHENMFWYRQDPGLGLRLIYFSYDVKMKEKGDIPEGYSVSREKKERFSLILESASTNQTSMYLCASRPRGTGELFFGEGSRLTVL.

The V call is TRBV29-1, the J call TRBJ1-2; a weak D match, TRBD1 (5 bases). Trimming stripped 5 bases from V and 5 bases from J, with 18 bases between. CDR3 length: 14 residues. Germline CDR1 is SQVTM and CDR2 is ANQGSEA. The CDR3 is CSVNTGQSRYGYTF. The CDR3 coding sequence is TGCAGCGTTAACACCGGACAATCGAGGTATGGCTACACCTTC.

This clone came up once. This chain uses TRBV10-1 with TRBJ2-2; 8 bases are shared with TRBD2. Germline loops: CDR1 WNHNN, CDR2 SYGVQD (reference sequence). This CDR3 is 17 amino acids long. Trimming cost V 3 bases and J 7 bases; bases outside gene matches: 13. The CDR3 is CASSDLTGGRAVGELFF. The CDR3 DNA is TGCGCCAGCAGTGATCTTACGGGGGGGCGAGCGGTCGGGGAGCTGTTTTTT.

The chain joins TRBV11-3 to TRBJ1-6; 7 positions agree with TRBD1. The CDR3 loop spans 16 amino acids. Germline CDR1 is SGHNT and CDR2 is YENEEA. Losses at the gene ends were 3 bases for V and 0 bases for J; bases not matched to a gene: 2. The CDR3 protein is CASSFGDSSYNSPLHF. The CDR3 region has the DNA TGTGCCAGCAGCTTCGGGGACAGCTCCTATAATTCACCCCTCCACTTT.

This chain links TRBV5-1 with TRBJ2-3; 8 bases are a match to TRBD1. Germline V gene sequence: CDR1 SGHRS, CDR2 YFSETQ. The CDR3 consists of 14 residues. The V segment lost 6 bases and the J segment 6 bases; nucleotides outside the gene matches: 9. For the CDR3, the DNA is TGCGCCAGCACCGGGGGACAGGCGAGCGATACGCAGTATTTT. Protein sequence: CASTGGQASDTQYF.

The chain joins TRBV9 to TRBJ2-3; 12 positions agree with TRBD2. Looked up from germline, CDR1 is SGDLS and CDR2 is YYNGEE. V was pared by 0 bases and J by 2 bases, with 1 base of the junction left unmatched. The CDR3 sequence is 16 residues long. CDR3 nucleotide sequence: TGTGCCAGCAGCGTAGGGACTAGCGGGGCCACAGATACGCAGTATTTT. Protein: CASSVGTSGATDTQYF.

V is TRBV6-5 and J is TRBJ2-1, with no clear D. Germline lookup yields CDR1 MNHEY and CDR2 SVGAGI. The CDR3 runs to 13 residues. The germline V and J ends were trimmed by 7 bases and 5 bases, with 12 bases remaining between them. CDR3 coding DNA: TGTGCCAGCATTGGCGGTCTCGACAATGAGCAGTTCTTC. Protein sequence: CASIGGLDNEQFF.

The CDR3 is CASSLGSGGGTDTQYF. CDR3 in DNA: TGCGCCAGCAGCTTGGGTAGCGGGGGAGGGACAGATACGCAGTATTTT. The genes are TRBV5-1 and TRBJ2-3; 9 nucleotides align to TRBD2. The length of the CDR3 is 16 residues. After removal of 0 bases from V and 3 bases from J, the junction contained 5 bases not matched to a gene. From germline, CDR1 is SGHRS and CDR2 YFSETQ.

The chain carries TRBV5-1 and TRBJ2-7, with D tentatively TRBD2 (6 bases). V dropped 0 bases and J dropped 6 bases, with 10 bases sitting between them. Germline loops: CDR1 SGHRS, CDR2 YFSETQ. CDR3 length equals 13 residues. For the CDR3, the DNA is TGCGCCAGCAGCTTGGCGGGACTTAGCGAGCAGTACTTC. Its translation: CASSLAGLSEQYF.

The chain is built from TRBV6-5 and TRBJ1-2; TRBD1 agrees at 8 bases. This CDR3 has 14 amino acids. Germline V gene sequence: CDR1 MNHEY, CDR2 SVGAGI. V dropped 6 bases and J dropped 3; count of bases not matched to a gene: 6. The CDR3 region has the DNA TGTGCCAGCAGCCGGACAGGGAAGGACTATGGCTACACCTTC. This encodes CASSRTGKDYGYTF.

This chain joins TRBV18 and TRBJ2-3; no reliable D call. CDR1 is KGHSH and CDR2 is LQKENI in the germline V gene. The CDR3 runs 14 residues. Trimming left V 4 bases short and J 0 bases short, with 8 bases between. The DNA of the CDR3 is TGTGCCAGCTCACAAGACTTTAGCACAGATACGCAGTATTTT. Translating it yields CASSQDFSTDTQYF. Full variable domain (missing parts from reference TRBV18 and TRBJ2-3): NAGVMQNPRHLVRRRGQEARLRCSPMKGHSHVYWYRQLPEEGLKFMVYLQKENIIDESGMPKERFSAEFPKEGPSILRIQQVVRGDSAAYFCASSQDFSTDTQYFGPGTRLTVL.

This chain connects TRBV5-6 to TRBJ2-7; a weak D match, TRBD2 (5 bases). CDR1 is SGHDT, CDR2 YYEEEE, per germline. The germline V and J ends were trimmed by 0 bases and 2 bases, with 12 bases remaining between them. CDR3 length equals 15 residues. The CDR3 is CASSLGGAKPYEQYF. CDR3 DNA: TGTGCCAGCAGCTTGGGGGGAGCAAAGCCCTACGAGCAGTACTTC.